The TCR beta chain under discussion was sequenced for a study of blood T cell repertoires in COVID-19. About the research overall: Samples of COVID-19 (acute and convalescent) were obtained from the United States, Italy and Spain.

As originally analysed: It was from reference gene primer amplification that nucleated cell counts were estimated. Sequencing used immunoSEQ multiplex PCR; TCRdb keeps in-frame clones, though not all of them. The D gene and trimming were derived from the DNA, and the V and J assignments and clone size from that table. The repertoire holds about 52,000 clones, approximately 82% seen once, with around 6.6% in the top ten. The material sequenced was peripheral blood. This receptor was identified in a man in his 70s with active COVID-19.

The CDR3 reads CASRGQSGASYNEQFF. CDR3 sequence (DNA): TGTGCCAGCAGAGGCCAGTCAGGGGCATCCTACAATGAGCAGTTCTTC. The rearrangement joins TRBV28 to TRBJ2-1; maybe TRBD1 (6 bases). This CDR3 has 16 residues. Trimming took 6 bases from V and 1 from J, leaving 16 bases between them. The germline V gene has CDR1 MDHEN and CDR2 SYDVKM.